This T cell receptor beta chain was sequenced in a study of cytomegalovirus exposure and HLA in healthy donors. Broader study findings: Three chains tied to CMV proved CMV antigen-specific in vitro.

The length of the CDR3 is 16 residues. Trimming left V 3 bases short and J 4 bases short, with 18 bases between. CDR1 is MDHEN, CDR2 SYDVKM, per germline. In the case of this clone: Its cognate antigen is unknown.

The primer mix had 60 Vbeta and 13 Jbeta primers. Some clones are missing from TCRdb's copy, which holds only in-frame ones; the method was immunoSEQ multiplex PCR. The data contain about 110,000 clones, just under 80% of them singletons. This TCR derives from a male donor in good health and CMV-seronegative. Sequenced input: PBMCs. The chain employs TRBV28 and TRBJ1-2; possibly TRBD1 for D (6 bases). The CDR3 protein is CASSFRDTQAVYGYTF. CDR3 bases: TGTGCCAGCAGTTTCCGGGACACTCAGGCGGTCTATGGCTACACCTTC.